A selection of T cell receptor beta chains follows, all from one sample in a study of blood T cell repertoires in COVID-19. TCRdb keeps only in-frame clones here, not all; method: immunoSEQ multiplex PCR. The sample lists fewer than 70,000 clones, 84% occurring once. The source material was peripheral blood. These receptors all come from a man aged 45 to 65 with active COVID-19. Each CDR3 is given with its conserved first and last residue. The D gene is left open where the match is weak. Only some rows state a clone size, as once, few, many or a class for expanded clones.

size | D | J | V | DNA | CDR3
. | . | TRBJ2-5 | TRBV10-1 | TGCGCCAGCAGTGAGGGAGTGTCTAAGGAGACCCAGTACTTC | CASSEGVSKETQYF
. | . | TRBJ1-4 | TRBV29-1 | TGCAGCGTTGGCGCGAGCGGGGAAAAACTGTTTTTT | CSVGASGEKLFF
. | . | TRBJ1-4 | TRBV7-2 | TGTGCCAGCAGCCCAAAGGGGAGGGGAGGAGGGGAAAAACTGTTTTTT | CASSPKGRGGGEKLFF
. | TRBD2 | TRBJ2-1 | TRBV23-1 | TGCGCCAGCAGTCAACCCCCCCCGGGACTAGCGGGAGGCTTTGTGGGTGATGAGCAGTTCTTC | CASSQPPPGLAGGFVGDEQFF
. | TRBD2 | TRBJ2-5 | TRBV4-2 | TGTGCCAGCAGCCAAGCTCCTGGGGGCGGGAGGTCCCAAGAGACCCAGTACTTC | CASSQAPGGGRSQETQYF
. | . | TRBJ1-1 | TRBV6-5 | TGTGCCAGCATGGGGGCGGGAGCTTTCTTT | CASMGAGAFF
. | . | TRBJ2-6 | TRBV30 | TGTGCCGCGGGCAGTGGAGGTTCTGGGGCCAACGTCCTGACTTTC | CAAGSGGSGANVLTF
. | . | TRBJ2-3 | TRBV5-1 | TGCGCCAGCAGCTCGGGAAGGGTTCCAGATACGCAGTATTTT | CASSSGRVPDTQYF
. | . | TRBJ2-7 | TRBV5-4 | TGTGCCAGCAGCTTGGCTCGCGGGGGCGGTACCTACGAGCAGTACTTC | CASSLARGGGTYEQYF
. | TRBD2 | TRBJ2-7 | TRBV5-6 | TGTGCCAGCAGCCGCGGGACTAGTTTATACGAGCAGTACTTC | CASSRGTSLYEQYF
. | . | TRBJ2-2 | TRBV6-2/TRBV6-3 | TGTGCCAGCAGTCGATGGGACACAGCGAACACCGGGGAGCTGTTTTTT | CASSRWDTANTGELFF
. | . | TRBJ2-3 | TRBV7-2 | TGTGCCAGCAGCTTAGATCAGTTGTGGGATACGCAGTATTTT | CASSLDQLWDTQYF
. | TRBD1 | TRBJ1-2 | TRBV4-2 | TGTGCCAGCAGCCAAGATCTGGAAGGGGGCGAGGGCTACACCTTC | CASSQDLEGGEGYTF
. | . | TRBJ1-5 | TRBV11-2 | TGTGCCAGCAGCTTACTAGCCGGCGCAAGGGCTGAGAATCAGCCCCAGCATTTT | CASSLLAGARAENQPQHF
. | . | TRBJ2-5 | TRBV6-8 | TGTGCCAGCAGTTCTTTTGCGGGCTGCCAAGAGACCCAGTACTTC | CASSSFAGCQETQYF
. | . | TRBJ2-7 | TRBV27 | TGTGTCGCAGCCCTTACAGCCTACGAGCAGTACTTC | CVAALTAYEQYF
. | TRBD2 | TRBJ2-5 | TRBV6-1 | TGTGCCAGCAGTGAAGCAGTAGCGGGAGGGCCCGGGGAGACCCAGTACTTC | CASSEAVAGGPGETQYF
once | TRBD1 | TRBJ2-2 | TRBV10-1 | TGCGCCAGCGCGGGACAGGCGAACACCGGGGAGCTGTTTTTT | CASAGQANTGELFF
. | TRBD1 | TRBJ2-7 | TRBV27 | TGTGCCAGCAGTCTCCTAGGACAGGGAGCGTACGAGCAGTACTTC | CASSLLGQGAYEQYF
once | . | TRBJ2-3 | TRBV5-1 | TGCGCCAGCACCACCCGGAGTCGCACGAATACGCAGTATTTT | CASTTRSRTNTQYF
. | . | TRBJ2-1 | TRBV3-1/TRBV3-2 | TGTGCCAGCAGCCAGCTCGGTGAGCAGTTCTTC | CASSQLGEQFF
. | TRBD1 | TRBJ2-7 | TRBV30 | TGTGCCTGGAGCATACAGGGGCCCTACGAGCAGTACTTC | CAWSIQGPYEQYF
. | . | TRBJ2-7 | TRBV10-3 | TGTGCCATCATGGTGGGAGAGATCCCCTACGAGCAGTACTTC | CAIMVGEIPYEQYF
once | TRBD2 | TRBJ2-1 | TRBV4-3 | TGCGCCAGCAGCCAAGATCCTCTAGCGGGAGAAGACAATGAGCAGTTCTTC | CASSQDPLAGEDNEQFF
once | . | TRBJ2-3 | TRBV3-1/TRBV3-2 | TGTGCCAGCAGCCACACGGGACTCACAGATACGCAGTATTTT | CASSHTGLTDTQYF
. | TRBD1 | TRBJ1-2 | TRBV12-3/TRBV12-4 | TGTGCCAGCAGTCTCGGACAGGGGATTGGCTACACCTTC | CASSLGQGIGYTF
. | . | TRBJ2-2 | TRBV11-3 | TGTGCCAGCAGCTTATTGAGGACCGGGGAGCTGTTTTTT | CASSLLRTGELFF
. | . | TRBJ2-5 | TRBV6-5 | TGTGCCAGCTCAGGACACGTACAAGAGACCCAGTACTTC | CASSGHVQETQYF
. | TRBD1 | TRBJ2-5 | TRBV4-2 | TGTGCCAGCAGCCAAACCACAGGGGAAGAGACCCAGTACTTC | CASSQTTGEETQYF
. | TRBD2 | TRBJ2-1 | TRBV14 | TGTGCCAGCAGCCCGGGACTAGCAGAGTACAATGAGCAGTTCTTC | CASSPGLAEYNEQFF
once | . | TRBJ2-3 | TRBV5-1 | TGCGCCAGCAGCTTGTCGGGCGGGGGCTGGGATACGCAGTATTTT | CASSLSGGGWDTQYF
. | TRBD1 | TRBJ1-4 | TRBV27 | TGTGCCAGCAGTAAACTGACAGGGGGTGAAAAACTGTTTTTT | CASSKLTGGEKLFF
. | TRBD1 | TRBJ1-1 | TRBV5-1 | TGCGCCAGCAGCTACAGGGGTCGAGAAACTGAAGCTTTCTTT | CASSYRGRETEAFF
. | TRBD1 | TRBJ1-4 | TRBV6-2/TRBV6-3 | TGTGCCAGCAGTTACTCGGGACAGGCGAATGCCGCCAAACTGTTTTTT | CASSYSGQANAAKLFF
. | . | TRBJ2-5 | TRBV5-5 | TGTGCCAGCAGCTTGGCCCCTAGTCGGGAGACCCAGTACTTC | CASSLAPSRETQYF
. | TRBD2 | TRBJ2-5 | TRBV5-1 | TGCGCCAGCAGCCGAAACACCGGGGGGCAAGAGACCCAGTACTTC | CASSRNTGGQETQYF
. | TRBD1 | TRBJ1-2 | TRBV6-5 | TGTGCCAGCCGAGACGACCCAGGGGGAAAATATGGCTACACCTTC | CASRDDPGGKYGYTF
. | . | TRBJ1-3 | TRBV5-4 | TGTGCCAGCAGCTTGGAGGGACTAATGGAGACCATATATTTT | CASSLEGLMETIYF
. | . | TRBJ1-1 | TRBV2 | TGTGCCAGCACCCGACCAGCAGGGGCCCCTTGGGCTGAAGCTTTCTTT | CASTRPAGAPWAEAFF
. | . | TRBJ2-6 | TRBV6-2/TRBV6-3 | TGTGCCAGCAGTTACTCGACTTCAGGGCTTGGGGCCAACGTCCTGACTTTC | CASSYSTSGLGANVLTF
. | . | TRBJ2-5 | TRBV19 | TGTGCCAGTAGTACCCGACAAAACCAAGAGACCCAGTACTTC | CASSTRQNQETQYF
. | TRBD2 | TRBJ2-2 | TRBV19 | TGTGCCAGTAGTGGATCTAGCGGGACGAACACCGGGGAGCTGTTTTTT | CASSGSSGTNTGELFF
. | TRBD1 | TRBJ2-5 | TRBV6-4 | TGTGCCAGCAGTGGGGGACAGAAAGAGACCCAGTACTTC | CASSGGQKETQYF
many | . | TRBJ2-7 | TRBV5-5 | TGTGCCAGCAGCCCCGTCATGGGCATCTACGAGCAGTACTTC | CASSPVMGIYEQYF
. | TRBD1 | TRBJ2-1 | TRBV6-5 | TGTGCCAGCAGCAGGACAGGGGGAGGAAGGGATGAGCAGTTCTTC | CASSRTGGGRDEQFF
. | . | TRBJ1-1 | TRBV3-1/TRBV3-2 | TGTGCCAGCAGCCAATTCGGCGGAGGCACTGAAGCTTTCTTT | CASSQFGGGTEAFF
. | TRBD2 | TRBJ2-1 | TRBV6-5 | TGTGCCAGCAGTACTAGCGGGGGCTTTTACAATGAGCAGTTCTTC | CASSTSGGFYNEQFF
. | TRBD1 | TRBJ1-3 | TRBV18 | TGTGCCAGCTCACCACCGGGGACAGCCGGAAACACCATATATTTT | CASSPPGTAGNTIYF
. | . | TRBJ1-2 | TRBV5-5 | TGTGCCAGCAGCTCCAGACAGATCGAAACGGACTATGGCTACACCTTC | CASSSRQIETDYGYTF